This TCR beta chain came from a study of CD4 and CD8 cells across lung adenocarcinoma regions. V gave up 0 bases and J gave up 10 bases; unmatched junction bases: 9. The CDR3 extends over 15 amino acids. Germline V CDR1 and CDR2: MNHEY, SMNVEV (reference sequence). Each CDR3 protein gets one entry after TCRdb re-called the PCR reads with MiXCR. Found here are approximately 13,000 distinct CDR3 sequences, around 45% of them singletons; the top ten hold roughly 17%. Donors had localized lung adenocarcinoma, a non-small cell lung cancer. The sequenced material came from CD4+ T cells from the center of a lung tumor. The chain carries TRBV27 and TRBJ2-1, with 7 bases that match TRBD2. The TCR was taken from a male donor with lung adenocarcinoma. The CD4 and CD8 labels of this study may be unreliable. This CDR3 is CASSLSSTSNYEQFF. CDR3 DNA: TGTGCCAGCAGTTTATCATCGACTAGCAACTACGAGCAGTTCTTC.